The 9 T cell receptor beta chains below were found in one sample sequenced in a study of post-analysis software for immune sequencing data. Notes on the study in general: When patients were compared with controls, five TRBV segments were more frequent, TRBV5-6, TRBV5-1 and TRBV20-1 among them.

Which antigens these TCRs recognize remains unknown. Researchers reported that TCR beta cDNA libraries carried unique molecular identifiers. TCRdb itself ran the PCR reads through MiXCR, one entry per CDR3 protein. Here the sample spans approximately 730,000 distinct CDR3 sequences, about 45% being singletons. Material: blood. The receptors here all came from a girl aged 10-17 years with multiple sclerosis.

The chain links TRBV7-2 to TRBJ1-1; maybe TRBD1 (6 bases). Germline-derived CDR1 and CDR2 are SGHTA and FQGNSA. The CDR3 sequence is 15 residues long. V shed 3 bases and J shed 5 bases, with 16 bases lying between them. The CDR3 is CASSLKGHPRTEAFF. As DNA, the CDR3 is TGTGCCAGCAGCTTGAAGGGACACCCAAGGACTGAAGCTTTCTTT.

This clonotype has only a few counts. The chain is built from TRBV3-1 and TRBJ1-2, with a weak D call TRBD1 (5 bases). The V and J ends lost 0 bases and 6 bases respectively, with 11 bases between them. Germline loops: CDR1 LGHDT, CDR2 YNNKEL (reference sequence). This CDR3 is 14 amino acids long. CDR3 loop: CASSQDSGINGYTF. The CDR3 DNA follows: TGTGCCAGCAGCCAAGATTCAGGGATTAATGGCTACACCTTC.

The rearrangement links TRBV12-5 to TRBJ2-7; D call uncertain. The CDR3 extends over 11 amino acids. V was cut by 6 bases and J by 5 bases, with 8 bases left in between. Germline V CDR1 and CDR2: LGHNT, FRNRAP. The CDR3 bases are TGTGCTAGTGGCCCTGGACACGAGCAGTACTTC. This encodes CASGPGHEQYF.

V gene TRBV29-1 combines with J gene TRBJ2-7; D gene ambiguous. This CDR3 is built from 15 residues. Germline lookup yields CDR1 SQVTM and CDR2 ANQGSEA. For the CDR3, the DNA is TGCCATCGGCATCTCCGGGCATCAAACTCCTACGAGCAGTACTTC. This encodes CHRHLRASNSYEQYF.

Concerning this clonotype: This likely stems from a read error, as it lies one base from a far larger clone. This chain links TRBV28 with TRBJ2-3; D not certain. Germline CDR1 is MDHEN and CDR2 is SYDVKM. The CDR3 runs to 11 residues. V gave up 7 bases and J gave up 2 bases, with 4 bases separating them. DNA of the CDR3: TGTGCCAGCAACTCCACAGATACGCAGTATTTT. This encodes CASNSTDTQYF.

CDR3: CASNVASTSMTDTQYF. The CDR3 nucleotides are TGTGCCAGCAACGTTGCTAGCACCTCGATGACAGATACGCAGTATTTT. J is TRBJ2-3 and V is TRBV7-2, with a weak D call TRBD2 (5 bases). CDR3 size: 16 residues. Germline V gene lookup returns CDR1 SGHTA and CDR2 FQGNSA. V shed 7 bases and J shed 3 bases, with 20 bases lying between them.

This clonotype was counted a few times. The chain carries TRBV14 and TRBJ2-7, with D unclear. The CDR3 contains 12 residues. The V gene's germline CDR1 is SGHDN and CDR2 FVKESK. The V end lost 3 bases, the J end lost 4 bases, and 7 bases lay between the germline ends. The CDR3 sequence: CASSHSGYEQYF. The CDR3 region has the DNA TGTGCCAGCAGCCATTCCGGGTACGAGCAGTACTTC.

This chain joins TRBV9 and TRBJ2-3; 7 bases are shared with TRBD1. With V trimmed by 0 bases and J by 6 bases, 22 bases remained unmatched. The CDR3 is 20 amino acids. Germline CDR1 SGDLS, CDR2 YYNGEE. The CDR3 bases are TGTGCCAGCAGCGTAGTCCCCCAAATATGGGACAGTGGATACGAGGATACGCAGTATTTT. As protein: CASSVVPQIWDSGYEDTQYF.

This clonotype appeared a few times. V usage is TRBV9 and J usage is TRBJ2-5, with D perhaps matching TRBD1 (5 bases). The J call could be wrong; TRBJ2-7 is a better fit for the DNA end. The CDR3 runs to 13 residues. CDR1 SGDLS and CDR2 YYNGEE come from the germline V gene. CDR3 amino acids: CASSATASYEQYF. Here the CDR3 DNA reads TGTGCCAGCAGCGCGACAGCTTCCTACGAGCAGTACTTC.